This record concerns one TCR beta chain sequence. What it recognizes is unknown. CD45RO-negative, CCR7-positively selected cells formed the naive CD8 fraction, excluding terminally differentiated effector memory CD45RA+ cells. Those who donated, Caucasian adults without exception, all lived in Nashville, Tennessee. Germline CDR1 is MDHEN and CDR2 is SYDVKM. With V trimmed by 6 bases and J by 5 bases, 8 bases remained unmatched. The CDR3 has 15 amino acids. The assay was immunoSEQ multiplex PCR, and TCRdb's table has in-frame clones only and misses some. The sample contains about 580,000 clones, more than 95% of which appear only once. The data belong to a study of shared clonotypes between healthy human individuals. Findings and caveats of the study: The represented genetic and exposure-history diversity was limited by the small number of donors. Collection of samples was limited to blood; tissue repertoires likely differ.

The receptor was isolated from a man under 40 in good health. The source material was naive CD8+ T cells sorted from blood. This chain connects TRBV28 to TRBJ1-5; TRBD1 matches 9 bases. CDR3 sequence reads: CASSLIGTGYQPQHF. For the CDR3, the DNA is TGTGCCAGCAGCCTAATCGGGACAGGGTATCAGCCCCAGCATTTT.